A single T cell receptor beta chain is shown here with its context. The CDR3 totals 16 residues. The germline V gene encodes CDR1 MDHEN and CDR2 SYDVKM. The V and J ends lost 4 bases and 0 bases respectively, with 13 bases between them. These data belong to a study of PD-L1 blockade in urothelial cancer. The authors spiked synthetic TCR analog templates into each PCR. Method: immunoSEQ multiplex PCR; TCRdb's copy keeps in-frame clones and lacks some. The sample consists of about 40,000 clones, 70% to 85% of them appearing once. Patients had locally advanced or metastatic urothelial carcinoma. The sequence came from a man in his 60s with urothelial cancer. This specimen consisted of PBMCs, obtained around atezolizumab (anti-PD-L1) treatment. The V call is TRBV28, the J call TRBJ2-1; a possible D gene is TRBD1 (6 bases). The DNA for the CDR3 is TGTGCCAGCAGTTCCCCCCAGGGGCTCTCCTACAATGAGCAGTTCTTC. Its protein product is CASSSPQGLSYNEQFF.